This T cell receptor (beta chain) was obtained from a study of T-cell memory formation after mild COVID-19. Germline V CDR1 and CDR2: LGHNA, YSLEER. The CDR3 length is 17 residues. Trimming cost V 3 bases and J 3 bases, with 19 bases left between them. TCRdb called the 5' RACE reads again in MiXCR, with one record for every CDR3 protein. Altogether approximately 290,000 distinct CDR3 sequences are present, approximately 15% being singletons, with the ten largest covering 22%. The clonotype was recovered from a man aged 18 to 30 who had mild COVID-19 (a few samples of this study predate the infection). Cell type and time point are not known. Sequencing input: PBMCs or a T cell subset sorted from them (not recorded which). J is TRBJ2-3 and V is TRBV4-3, with D perhaps TRBD1 or TRBD2 (6 bases each). CDR3 region: CASSHGAGEVDTDTQYF. The CDR3 coding sequence is TGCGCCAGCAGCCATGGGGCAGGGGAGGTCGATACAGATACGCAGTATTTT.